This T cell receptor beta chain was found in a study of regulatory T cells in long-lasting Graves disease. Findings and limits, study-wide: The study found TRBV28, TRBJ1-2 and TRBJ2-5 favored in persistent disease.

The CDR3 consists of 16 residues. Germline V lookup: CDR1 LGHDT, CDR2 YNNKEL (reference sequence). V was pared by 0 bases and J by 1 base, with 11 bases between. The time point is: newly diagnosed GD, antithyroid drugs for less than 3 months. PBMC-derived RNA was used for the TCR library. The table lists this clonotype with a few counts. Antigen specificity is unknown. In building TCR beta libraries, iRepertoire HTBI primers were used together with Arm-PCR of CDR3 regions. Using its own MiXCR run on the multiplex PCR reads, TCRdb lists one record per CDR3 protein. This sample yields hundreds of thousands of distinct CDR3 sequences, of which approximately 15% are seen a single time; 10% belongs to the top ten. This sample also belongs to another study, concerning T cells in Graves' hyperthyroidism and ophthalmopathy.

This receptor was obtained from a man aged 25 to 40 with Graves disease. V gene TRBV3-1 combines with J gene TRBJ2-3; D perhaps matches TRBD2 (7 bases). The source material was peripheral blood mononuclear cells (PBMCs), sampled at new diagnosis, from a patient treated with antithyroid drugs. CDR3 sequence: CASSQEGGAGTDTQYF. CDR3 coding DNA: TGTGCCAGCAGCCAAGAGGGGGGGGCGGGCACAGATACGCAGTATTTT.